The T cell receptor beta chain under discussion was sequenced for a study of cytomegalovirus exposure and HLA in healthy donors. General study points: It was reportedly the case that the classifier diagnosed cytomegalovirus status with high specificity and sensitivity. Some TCR beta chains (about 170 of them) were listed as cytomegalovirus-associated.

This table comes from immunoSEQ multiplex PCR, and its TCRdb copy is limited to in-frame clones, with some not included. The sample contains about 110,000 clones, about 92% of which appear only once. Germline CDR1 and CDR2: MNHEY and SMNVEV (reference sequence). Trimming removed 10 bases from V and 6 bases from J; junction bases left unmatched: 6. The CDR3 extends over 13 amino acids. This clone is labeled as medium-sized (0.01 to 0.1%). What it binds is unknown. The genes are TRBV27 and TRBJ2-2; 9 bases align to TRBD1. The origin of this receptor is a young woman in good health and CMV-seronegative. Sequencing was performed on PBMCs. CDR3 loop: CATGQGTSGELFF. As DNA, the CDR3 is TGTGCCACCGGACAGGGGACGTCCGGGGAGCTGTTTTTT.